The rows below give T cell receptor beta chains drawn from one sample of a study of blood T cell repertoires in COVID-19. Assay used: immunoSEQ multiplex PCR; TCRdb lists only in-frame clones, some missing. This table holds over 250,000 clones, about nine tenths found once. The source material was peripheral blood. The receptors derive from a woman aged 25 to 45 with COVID-19, enrolled during active disease. Each CDR3 is given without its conserved first and last residue.

v_call cdr3_aa
TRBV28 ATTGGVRNQPQH
TRBV27 ASSLGLRETEAF
TRBV6-1 ASSEGGSGTGGYEQY
TRBV30 AWSVYRVSEGYT
TRBV5-8 ASPGGGTEAF
TRBV27 ASSLPGYDQPQH
TRBV10-3 AISDPQTGTDTQY
TRBV15 ATSRVGAGPYTDTQY
TRBV5-5 ASSPTGGTGNTIY
TRBV7-9 ASSAGTGISYEQY